This TCR beta chain was identified in a study of post-analysis software for immune sequencing data. TCR beta cDNA libraries included unique molecular identifiers. Each CDR3 protein gets one entry after TCRdb re-called the PCR reads with MiXCR. The sample gives approximately 690,000 distinct CDR3 sequences, 55% to 60% of which show up once; around 10% is in the top ten. Sequenced input: blood. The source is a girl aged 2 to 10 with multiple sclerosis.

CDR3 loop: CASSLGGQGWADTQYF. The CDR3 nucleotides read TGTGCCAGCAGCTTGGGGGGACAGGGTTGGGCAGATACGCAGTATTTT. The rearrangement uses TRBV5-8 and TRBJ2-3, with 9 bases that match TRBD1. V shed 0 bases and J 4 bases; nucleotides not matched to a gene: 6. Germline loops: CDR1 SGHTS, CDR2 YDEGEE. The CDR3 length is 16 residues.